The 7 T cell receptor beta chains in this list originate from one sample, sequenced in a study of shared clonotypes between healthy human individuals (dated by TCRdb to the early 2020s). Library construction relied on the immunoSEQ multiplex PCR assay. The immuneACCESS repertoire file appears here via TCRdb, limited to in-frame rearrangements. These files lack a portion of the clones; in checked studies, under half of the deficit traces to unresolved V genes, and the cause of the others is not known. This sample holds millions of clones; more than 85% were observed only once. 1.7% of the sample belongs to the ten largest clones. For the CD8 naive samples, CD45RO-negative cells were positively selected for CCR7, yielding a CD45RA+CCR7+ population from which TemRA cells were excluded. Sequencing was performed on naive CD8+ T cells from PBMCs. The meaning of the sample's cell subset or site label: CD45RA+CCR7+. The receptors here all came from a man aged 18 to 30 in good health. Some clones in this sample may be carry-over from other donors' samples.

V gene TRBV9 combines with J gene TRBJ2-1, with D perhaps matching TRBD1 (6 bases). CDR3 length: 17 residues. The V and J ends lost 0 bases and 2 bases respectively, with 15 bases between them. Germline CDR1 is SGDLS and CDR2 is YYNGEE. The CDR3: CASSVGLEGVTYNEQFF. The CDR3 coding sequence is TGTGCCAGCAGCGTAGGGTTAGAGGGGGTCACCTACAATGAGCAGTTCTTC.

V gene TRBV10-2 combines with J gene TRBJ1-1, with D perhaps matching TRBD1 (5 bases). V dropped 8 bases and J dropped 1 base, with 11 bases sitting between them. Germline CDR1 WSHSY, CDR2 SAAADI. The CDR3 extends over 13 amino acids. In DNA form, the CDR3 reads TGCGCCAGCTTGGGTCAGGGGAACACTGAAGCTTTCTTT. This codes for CASLGQGNTEAFF.

This chain joins TRBV7-9 and TRBJ2-3, with TRBD2 matching 13 bases. V lost 5 bases to trimming and J lost 4 bases; unmatched junction nucleotides: 12. Looked up from germline, CDR1 is SEHNR and CDR2 is FQNEAQ (reference sequence). This CDR3 spans 18 amino acids. The CDR3 bases are TGTGCCAGCAGCCTTACTAGCGGGAGGGCCATAGCCGCAGATACGCAGTATTTT. Translating it yields CASSLTSGRAIAADTQYF.

A remark on this clone: Additional DNA sequences in this sample encode the identical CDR3. V and J are TRBV27 and TRBJ2-7, with 9 bases identical to TRBD2. Germline CDR1 reads MNHEY; CDR2 reads SMNVEV (reference sequence). V dropped 6 bases and J dropped 4; count of bases not matched to a gene: 1. The CDR3 totals 12 residues. The CDR3 coding sequence is TGTGCCAGCAGGACTAGCGGATACGAGCAGTACTTC. This codes for CASRTSGYEQYF.

Details on this clone: A read error may account for a junction end that differs from germline. This sequence joins TRBV11-2 and TRBJ1-2; TRBD1 is a possible D gene (6 bases). Germline V gene sequence: CDR1 SGHAT, CDR2 FQNNGV. This CDR3 is 14 amino acids long. The CDR3 spells CASSFGGPKYGYTF. The CDR3, as DNA: TGTGCCAGCAGCTTCGGGGGGCCTAAGTATGGCTACACCTTC. The entire variable domain, with the rest obtained from reference TRBV11-2 and TRBJ1-2, is as follows: EAGVAQSPRYKIIEKRQSVAFWCNPISGHATLYWYQQILGQGPKLLIQFQNNGVVDDSQLPKDRFSAERLKGVDSTLKIQPAKLEDSAVYLCASSFGGPKYGYTFGSGTRLTVV.

The J gene is TRBJ1-5, the V gene TRBV6-1, with D unresolved. The germline V gene has CDR1 MNHNS and CDR2 SASEGT. The CDR3 sequence is 14 residues long. Trimming left V 1 base short and J 4 bases short, with 8 bases between. CDR3 sequence: CASSEVRSNQPQHF. The DNA for the CDR3 is TGTGCCAGCAGTGAAGTGAGGTCGAATCAGCCCCAGCATTTT.

This chain connects TRBV27 to TRBJ1-1; D remains unclear. CDR1 is MNHEY, CDR2 SMNVEV, per germline (reference sequence). This CDR3 comprises 15 residues. Deletions cut 3 bases from V and 0 bases from J, with 11 bases between. The CDR3: CASSLAETVNTEAFF. The CDR3 nucleotides are TGTGCCAGCAGTTTGGCCGAGACGGTGAACACTGAAGCTTTCTTT.